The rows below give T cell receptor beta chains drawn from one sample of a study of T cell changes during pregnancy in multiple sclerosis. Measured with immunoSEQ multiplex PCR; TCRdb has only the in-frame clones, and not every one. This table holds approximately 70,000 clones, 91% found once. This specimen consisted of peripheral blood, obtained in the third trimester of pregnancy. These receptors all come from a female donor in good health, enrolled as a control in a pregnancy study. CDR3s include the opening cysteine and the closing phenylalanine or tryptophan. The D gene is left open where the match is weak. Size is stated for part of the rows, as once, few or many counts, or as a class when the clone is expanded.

cdr3_nt: TGTGCCAGCACCCCGGGCCAGGGGAGACAGCCCCAGCATTTT
cdr3_aa: CASTPGQGRQPQHF
d_call: .
clone_size: .
v_call: TRBV2
j_call: TRBJ1-5

cdr3_nt: TGTGCCAGCAGCCCGACTGGTCAGGGCCGCGGGGACACTGAAGCTTTCTTT
cdr3_aa: CASSPTGQGRGDTEAFF
d_call: .
clone_size: .
v_call: TRBV7-9
j_call: TRBJ1-1

cdr3_nt: TGTGCCAGCAGTTCCCTCAGCGGGGGGGCCTTGGTGACGTTCTTC
cdr3_aa: CASSSLSGGALVTFF
d_call: TRBD2
clone_size: .
v_call: TRBV6-1
j_call: TRBJ2-1

cdr3_nt: TGTGCCACCAGCAGAGATCTGACAACCACTAGCAATCAGCCCCAGCATTTT
cdr3_aa: CATSRDLTTTSNQPQHF
d_call: .
clone_size: .
v_call: TRBV15
j_call: TRBJ1-5

cdr3_nt: TGCAGCGCCCGGGAATTCCTCAACACTGAAGCTTTCTTT
cdr3_aa: CSAREFLNTEAFF
d_call: .
clone_size: .
v_call: TRBV29-1
j_call: TRBJ1-1

cdr3_nt: TGTGCCAGCAGTCCGGGACAAACCACTGAAGCTTTCTTT
cdr3_aa: CASSPGQTTEAFF
d_call: .
clone_size: .
v_call: TRBV28
j_call: TRBJ1-1

cdr3_nt: TGTGCCAGCAGCGAAAGACAGGCATTGAGCGCTTTCTTT
cdr3_aa: CASSERQALSAFF
d_call: .
clone_size: .
v_call: TRBV7-2
j_call: TRBJ1-1

cdr3_nt: TGTGCCAGCAGGCGACAGGGCTACGACTATGGCTACACCTTC
cdr3_aa: CASRRQGYDYGYTF
d_call: TRBD1
clone_size: .
v_call: TRBV27
j_call: TRBJ1-2

cdr3_nt: TGCGCCAGCAGCCAAGATCTCGGCAGGGCCCTAGCCAAAAACATTCAGTACTTC
cdr3_aa: CASSQDLGRALAKNIQYF
d_call: .
clone_size: .
v_call: TRBV4-3
j_call: TRBJ2-4

cdr3_nt: TGTGCCAGCAGCTTAGTGCGGGGGGGGCAAGAGACCCAGTACTTC
cdr3_aa: CASSLVRGGQETQYF
d_call: TRBD2
clone_size: .
v_call: TRBV7-6
j_call: TRBJ2-5

cdr3_nt: TGTGCCAGCAGCCCAGGGGACAGCCACAATGAGCAGTTCTTC
cdr3_aa: CASSPGDSHNEQFF
d_call: TRBD1
clone_size: few
v_call: TRBV9
j_call: TRBJ2-1

cdr3_nt: TGTGCCAGCAGCGTTGGACAGGGAAGAGGGAACACTGAAGCTTTCTTT
cdr3_aa: CASSVGQGRGNTEAFF
d_call: TRBD1
clone_size: .
v_call: TRBV5-6
j_call: TRBJ1-1

cdr3_nt: TGTGCCAGCAGCTTGGGCCAGGGAAGACGAGGAAGCAATCAGCCCCAGCATTTT
cdr3_aa: CASSLGQGRRGSNQPQHF
d_call: .
clone_size: once
v_call: TRBV5-5
j_call: TRBJ1-5

cdr3_nt: TGTGCCAGCAAGGGACTAGCGGGTAGCACAGATACGCAGTATTTT
cdr3_aa: CASKGLAGSTDTQYF
d_call: TRBD2
clone_size: .
v_call: TRBV13
j_call: TRBJ2-3

cdr3_nt: TGTGCCAGTAGTATTCACCCCCCTCAGCTACAGGCGTGGTATGGCTACACCTTC
cdr3_aa: CASSIHPPQLQAWYGYTF
d_call: .
clone_size: .
v_call: TRBV19
j_call: TRBJ1-2